These 9 T cell receptor beta chains were sequenced from one sample in a study of cytomegalovirus exposure and HLA in healthy donors. It was with 60 Vbeta and 13 Jbeta primers that the PCR ran. The protocol was immunoSEQ multiplex PCR, while the TCRdb copy is restricted to in-frame clones and leaves out a portion. This sample contains about 140,000 clones. The specimen sequenced was PBMCs. These receptors were obtained from a male donor in good health and CMV-seronegative.

The chain employs TRBV18 and TRBJ2-1; TRBD2 aligns across 14 bases. Germline trimming cut 1 base from V and 4 bases from J; bases unmatched to any gene: 3. The CDR3 spans 17 residues. Germline CDR1 KGHSH, CDR2 LQKENI. CDR3 region: CASSPQGLAGEYNEQFF. The CDR3 DNA reads as TGTGCCAGCTCACCACAGGGACTAGCGGGAGAGTACAATGAGCAGTTCTTC.

V is TRBV2 and J is TRBJ2-1; 9 nucleotides agree with TRBD2. The junction had 6 bases not matched to a gene; V was cut back by 2 bases and J by 4 bases. CDR1 and CDR2 from the germline V gene are SNHLY and FYNNEI. This CDR3 contains 16 residues. CDR3: CASSESLAGIYNEQFF. The CDR3 DNA reads TGTGCCAGCAGTGAATCCCTAGCGGGGATTTACAATGAGCAGTTCTTC.

V and J are TRBV7-6 and TRBJ2-3; 10 bases line up with TRBD2. Germline lookup yields CDR1 SGHVS and CDR2 FNYEAQ. The CDR3 has 16 residues. Trimming removed 5 bases from V and 3 bases from J; junction bases left unmatched: 8. The CDR3 nucleotides are TGTGCCAGCAGCCCCGGAGCGGGGGGGTTGACAGATACGCAGTATTTT. This codes for CASSPGAGGLTDTQYF.

The gene calls are TRBV6-1 and TRBJ1-4; D is perhaps TRBD1 (5 bases). The CDR3 is 15 residues long. Per the germline V gene, CDR1 is MNHNS and CDR2 is SASEGT. The V and J ends lost 7 bases and 3 bases respectively, with 15 bases between them. CDR3 amino acids: CASIKSGGANEKLFF. Written as DNA, the CDR3 is TGTGCCAGCATCAAAAGCGGGGGGGCTAATGAAAAACTGTTTTTT.

The CDR3 DNA is TGTGCCAGCAGCCCACAGGGGTCGAGCTCCTACGAGCAGTACTTC. This codes for CASSPQGSSSYEQYF. The chain carries TRBV7-9 and TRBJ2-7; TRBD1 agrees at 7 bases. The CDR3 sequence is 15 residues long. Trimming removed 5 bases from V and 0 bases from J; junction bases left unmatched: 7. Germline V gene data show CDR1 as SEHNR and CDR2 as FQNEAQ (reference sequence). Full variable domain (remainder filled in from reference TRBV7-9 and TRBJ2-7): DTGVSQNPRHKITKRGQNVTFRCDPISEHNRLYWYRQTLGQGPEFLTYFQNEAQLEKSRLLSDRFSAERPKGSFSTLEIQRTEQGDSAMYLCASSPQGSSSYEQYFGPGTRLTVT.

This CDR3 reads CASTKDGIAGGYEQYF. CDR3 sequence (DNA): TGTGCCAGCACCAAAGATGGGATCGCAGGGGGCTACGAGCAGTACTTC. The rearrangement joins TRBV2 to TRBJ2-7, with TRBD1 identical over 7 bases. The CDR3 runs to 16 residues. The V segment lost 7 bases and the J segment 3 bases; nucleotides outside the gene matches: 15. Germline CDR1 is SNHLY and CDR2 is FYNNEI.

V is TRBV6-5 and J is TRBJ1-4; D remains ambiguous. The CDR3 extends over 13 amino acids. Per germline, CDR1 MNHEY and CDR2 SVGAGI. Trimming took off 6 bases at V and 8 bases at J, with 13 bases between the two ends. CDR3 sequence (DNA): TGTGCCAGCAGCCCTAACCTAGGCGAAAAACTGTTTTTT. Its translation: CASSPNLGEKLFF.

This chain uses TRBV11-1 with TRBJ2-2; 10 bases are shared with TRBD1. Germline lookup yields CDR1 SGHAT and CDR2 FQDESV (reference sequence). The V and J ends lost 3 bases and 7 bases, in that order; junction bases with no gene match: 5. There are 15 residues in the CDR3. The CDR3 protein is CASSLDRGKGGELFF. The CDR3 DNA is TGTGCCAGCAGCTTGGACAGGGGGAAGGGCGGGGAGCTGTTTTTT. Complete variable domain (other parts from reference TRBV11-1 and TRBJ2-2): EAEVAQSPRYKITEKSQAVAFWCDPISGHATLYWYRQILGQGPELLVQFQDESVVDDSQLPKDRFSAERLKGVDSTLKIQPAELGDSAMYLCASSLDRGKGGELFFGEGSRLTVL.

The rearrangement links TRBV10-1 to TRBJ2-1; D gene uncertain. This CDR3 is 18 amino acids long. Between the trimmed V and J ends, which lost 6 bases and 0 bases, there was a span of 21 bases. The V gene's germline CDR1 is WNHNN and CDR2 SYGVQD (reference sequence). The CDR3 DNA is TGCGCCAGCAGATTCAGACCAGCGTCGGCTCGCTCCTACAATGAGCAGTTCTTC. Residues: CASRFRPASARSYNEQFF.